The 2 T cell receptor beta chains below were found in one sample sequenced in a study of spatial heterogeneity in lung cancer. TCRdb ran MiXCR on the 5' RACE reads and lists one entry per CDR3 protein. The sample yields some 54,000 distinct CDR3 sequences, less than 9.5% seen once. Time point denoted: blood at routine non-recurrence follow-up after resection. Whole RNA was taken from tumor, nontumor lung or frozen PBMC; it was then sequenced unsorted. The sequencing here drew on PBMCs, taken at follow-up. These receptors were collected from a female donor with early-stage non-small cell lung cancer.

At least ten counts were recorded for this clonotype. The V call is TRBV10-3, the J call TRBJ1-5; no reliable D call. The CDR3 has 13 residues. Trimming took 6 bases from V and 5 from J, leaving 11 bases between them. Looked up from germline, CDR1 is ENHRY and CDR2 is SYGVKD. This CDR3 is CAIRPDGDQPQHF. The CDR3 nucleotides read TGTGCCATCAGGCCCGATGGCGATCAGCCCCAGCATTTT.

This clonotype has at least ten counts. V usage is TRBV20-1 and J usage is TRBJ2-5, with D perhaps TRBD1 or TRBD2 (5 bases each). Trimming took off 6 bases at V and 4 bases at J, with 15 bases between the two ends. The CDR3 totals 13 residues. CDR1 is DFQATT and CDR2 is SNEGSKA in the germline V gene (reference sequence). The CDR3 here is CSAAGTDGETQYF. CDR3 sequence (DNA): TGCAGTGCAGCCGGGACGGATGGAGAGACCCAGTACTTC.